The sequence of this T cell receptor beta chain was determined in a study of T cell responses to AZD1222 COVID-19 vaccine. A single count supports this clone. What it recognizes is unknown. V was pared by 4 bases and J by 4 bases, with 12 bases between. The CDR3 is 14 residues long. Germline CDR1 LGHDT, CDR2 YNNKEL (reference sequence). The study's findings and limits: In all cases, repertoires were sampled only after the peak T cell response.

Assay: immunoSEQ multiplex PCR; the TCRdb copy retains only in-frame clones and omits some. In the table there are roughly 100,000 clones, 80% to 90% of which are singletons. The sequence derives from an adult in good health. This specimen was peripheral blood, taken on day 0 of AZD1222 vaccination. The chain is built from TRBV3-1 (or the pseudogene TRBV3-2) and TRBJ2-3; tentatively, D is TRBD2 (5 bases). The CDR3 DNA reads as TGTGCCAGCAGCCTCGACGATAGCGCAGATACGCAGTATTTT. Protein product: CASSLDDSADTQYF.